These T cell receptor beta chains were read from a single sample in a study of T cell changes during pregnancy in multiple sclerosis. Assay: immunoSEQ multiplex PCR; the TCRdb copy retains only in-frame clones and omits some. This sample carries around 75,000 clones, more than 80% of them seen once, and the ten largest clones take 0.7% to 0.9%. The source material was peripheral blood, sampled in the first trimester of pregnancy. These receptors came from a female donor in good health, enrolled as a control in a pregnancy study. Both conserved end residues are part of each CDR3. A clone size is listed for some rows: how often the clone was seen (once, few, many), or a class if it is expanded.

clone_size v_call cdr3_aa
. TRBV5-5 CASSLAGGTNEKLFF
once TRBV6-6 CASSRVINNEQFF
. TRBV10-3 CAISGRGLATDEQFF
. TRBV10-3 CAISEGDFRGDTQYF
. TRBV6-5 CASSNLPGSQGYTF
few TRBV4-3 CASSLRAGTGGTDTQYF
. TRBV28 CASTILTGGDGYTF
. TRBV10-3 CAIRAGTAEAFF
. TRBV28 CASIVGQGLTSNQPQHF
. TRBV11-3 CASSPGLAGGHEQFF
few TRBV4-2 CASSQGLAGYNEQFF
. TRBV28 CASSGGQSGYTF
. TRBV27 CASSLLGDRDNSPLHF
. TRBV6-1 CASSLGGTGYEQYF
. TRBV6-5 CASRQDRINQPQHF
. TRBV11-1 CASSLLAGAPQETQYF
once TRBV10-3 CAISPRGSYNEQFF
. TRBV5-4 CASSLTTSGGSEFF
. TRBV7-9 CASSLTGDSGELFF
. TRBV19 CASSPYGVTNTGELFF
. TRBV19 CASSSPYRRETQYF
once TRBV11-3 CASSTRLAGPGDTQYF
. TRBV27 CATGAVGDEQYF
. TRBV5-4 CASSLGQGPEAFF
. TRBV10-2 CASSEILGTDTQYF
. TRBV7-9 CASSIGTSGETQYF
. TRBV28 CASNRDRVSYEQYF
. TRBV7-2 CASSLAGGGVTDTQYF
. TRBV11-2 CASSPRRGLVSYEQYF
once TRBV5-1 CASSWQQGARTEAFF
. TRBV5-1 CASSPRGGSNTEAFF
. TRBV6-5 CASTPVRNYGYTF
. TRBV7-6 CASSPLPGREHGYTF
. TRBV6-6 CASSRGQGNTIYF
once TRBV1 CTDGTSLKETQYF
. TRBV19 CASSIARYQPQHF
once TRBV28 CASSQIGRGGRDTEAFF
. TRBV11-2 CASSSLRGGGTGNYGYTF
. TRBV5-1 CASSFTRGGEQFF
. TRBV7-6 CASSRTGNTEAFF
. TRBV5-1 CASSLGPDSLNTEAFF
once TRBV5-1 CASSSGQTGELFF
. TRBV10-3 CAISTVTGSGTEAFF
. TRBV5-1 CASSVQGNGGYTF
. TRBV15 CATSRDRGGEVLSEAYEQYF
. TRBV25-1 CASNPNGVISAEAFF
. TRBV4-2 CASSQDWLAGDYEQYF
once TRBV27 CASSSLGGGTAEQFF
once TRBV11-2 CASSLAPRGGTEAFF
. TRBV5-1 CASSRTSRETQYF
. TRBV10-3 CAISEGQGLLKNEQFF
. TRBV7-9 CASSLVNSQGGTQYF
. TRBV5-1 CASSTNTGNEKLFF
. TRBV7-6 CASSSNSYEQYF